This record concerns one T cell receptor (beta chain) sequence. What it binds is not known. The data were obtained in a study of siplizumab effects on memory and regulatory T cells. Study conclusions and caveats: It was not possible to assign a naive or memory phenotype to roughly 80-97% of proliferating CD4+ or CD8+ clones. The authors did not confirm suppressive function in proliferating Tregs from siplizumab cultures. Naive T cells apparently outstripped memory cells in diversity and seemed major alloresponse contributors. Among sequences traceable to unstimulated CD4+ memory cells, alloreactive ones were significantly reduced by siplizumab.

Trimming took 2 bases from V and 4 from J; bases not matched to a gene: 2. This CDR3 is 15 amino acids long. The V gene's germline CDR1 is MNHEY and CDR2 SVGAGI. Profiling relied on immunoSEQ multiplex PCR, and the TCRdb table lists in-frame clones only, not all of them. Of about 120,000 clones listed, roughly 93% are singletons. The specimen sequenced was non-Treg CD4+ T cells sorted from blood. This sequence joins TRBV6-5 and TRBJ2-5, with 12 bases identical to TRBD1. The TCR sequence derives from a human donor in good health. CDR3 amino acids: CASSYGTGGVETQYF. CDR3 DNA sequence: TGTGCCAGCAGTTACGGGACAGGGGGCGTAGAGACCCAGTACTTC.